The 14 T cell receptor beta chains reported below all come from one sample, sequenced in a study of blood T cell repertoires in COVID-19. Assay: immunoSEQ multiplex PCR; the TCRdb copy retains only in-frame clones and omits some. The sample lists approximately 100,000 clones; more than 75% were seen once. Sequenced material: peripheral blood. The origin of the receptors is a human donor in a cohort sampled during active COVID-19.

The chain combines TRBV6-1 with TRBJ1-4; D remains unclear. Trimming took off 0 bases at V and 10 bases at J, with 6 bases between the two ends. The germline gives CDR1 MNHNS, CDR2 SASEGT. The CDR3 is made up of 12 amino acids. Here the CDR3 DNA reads TGTGCCAGCAGTGAAGCGGAGAGAAAACTGTTTTTT. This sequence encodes CASSEAERKLFF.

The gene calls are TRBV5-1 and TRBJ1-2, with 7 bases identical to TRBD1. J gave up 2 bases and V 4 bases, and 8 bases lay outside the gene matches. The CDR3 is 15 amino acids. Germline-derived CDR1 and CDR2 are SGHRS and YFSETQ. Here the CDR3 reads CASSPEQGRNYGYTF. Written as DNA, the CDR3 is TGCGCCAGCAGCCCCGAACAGGGGAGAAACTATGGCTACACCTTC.

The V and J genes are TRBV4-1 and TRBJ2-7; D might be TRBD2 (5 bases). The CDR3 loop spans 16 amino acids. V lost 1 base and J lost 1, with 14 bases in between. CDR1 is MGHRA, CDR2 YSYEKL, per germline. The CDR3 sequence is CASSQGERGFSYEQYF. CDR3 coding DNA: TGCGCCAGCAGCCAAGGGGAACGAGGGTTTTCCTACGAGCAGTACTTC.

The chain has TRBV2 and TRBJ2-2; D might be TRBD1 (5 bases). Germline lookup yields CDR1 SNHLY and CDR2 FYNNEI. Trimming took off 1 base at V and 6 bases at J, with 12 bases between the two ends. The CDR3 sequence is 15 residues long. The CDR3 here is CASSEGRDFSGELFF. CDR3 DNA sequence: TGTGCCAGCAGTGAAGGCAGGGATTTCTCCGGGGAGCTGTTTTTT.

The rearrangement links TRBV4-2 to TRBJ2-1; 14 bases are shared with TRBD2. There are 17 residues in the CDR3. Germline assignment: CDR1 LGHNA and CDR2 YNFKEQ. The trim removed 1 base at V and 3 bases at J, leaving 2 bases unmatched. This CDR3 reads CASSQGLAGGNYNEQFF. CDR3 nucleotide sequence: TGTGCCAGCAGCCAAGGACTAGCGGGGGGGAACTACAATGAGCAGTTCTTC.

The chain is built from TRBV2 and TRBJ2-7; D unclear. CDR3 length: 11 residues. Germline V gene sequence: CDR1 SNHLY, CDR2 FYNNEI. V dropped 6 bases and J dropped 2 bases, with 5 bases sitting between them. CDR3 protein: CASSRTYEQYF. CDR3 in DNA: TGTGCCAGCAGCAGGACCTACGAGCAGTACTTC.

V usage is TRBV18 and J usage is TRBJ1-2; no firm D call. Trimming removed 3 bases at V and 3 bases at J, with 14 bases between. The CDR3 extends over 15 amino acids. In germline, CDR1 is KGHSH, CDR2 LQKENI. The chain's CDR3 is CASSPAVRADYGYTF. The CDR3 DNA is TGTGCCAGCTCACCTGCAGTGAGGGCGGACTATGGCTACACCTTC.

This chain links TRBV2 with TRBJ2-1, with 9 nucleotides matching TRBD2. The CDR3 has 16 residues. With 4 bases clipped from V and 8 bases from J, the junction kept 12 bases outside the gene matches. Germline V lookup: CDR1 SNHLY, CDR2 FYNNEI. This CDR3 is CASSGWTSERFDEQFF. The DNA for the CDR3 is TGTGCCAGCAGTGGCTGGACTAGCGAGAGGTTCGATGAGCAGTTCTTC.

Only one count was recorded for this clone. The CDR3 DNA reads as TGTGCCAGTAGTATTGTGGGGGCTGGGCAGCCCCAGCATTTT. This codes for CASSIVGAGQPQHF. This chain links TRBV19 with TRBJ1-5; the D gene is possibly TRBD1 (6 bases). CDR1 and CDR2 from the germline V gene are LNHDA and SQIVND (reference sequence). Between the trimmed V and J ends, which lost 3 bases and 7 bases, there was a span of 13 bases. This CDR3 region has 14 residues.

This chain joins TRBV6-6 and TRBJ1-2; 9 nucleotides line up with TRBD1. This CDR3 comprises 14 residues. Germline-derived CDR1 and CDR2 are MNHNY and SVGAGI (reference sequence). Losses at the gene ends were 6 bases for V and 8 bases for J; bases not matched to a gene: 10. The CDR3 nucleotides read TGTGCCAGCAGCTTAACAGGGGGCGTAGGAGGCTACACCTTC. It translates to CASSLTGGVGGYTF.

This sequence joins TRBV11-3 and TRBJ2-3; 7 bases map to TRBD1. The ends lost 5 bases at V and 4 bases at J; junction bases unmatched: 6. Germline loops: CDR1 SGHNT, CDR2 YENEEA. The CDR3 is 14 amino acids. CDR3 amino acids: CASSPHTGADTQYF. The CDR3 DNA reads TGTGCCAGCAGCCCCCACACAGGGGCAGATACGCAGTATTTT.

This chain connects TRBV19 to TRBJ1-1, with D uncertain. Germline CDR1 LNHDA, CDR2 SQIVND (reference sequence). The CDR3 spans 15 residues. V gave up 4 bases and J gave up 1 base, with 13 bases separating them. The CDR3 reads CASSRRPPPNTEAFF. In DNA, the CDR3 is TGTGCCAGTAGTAGGAGACCTCCGCCGAACACTGAAGCTTTCTTT.

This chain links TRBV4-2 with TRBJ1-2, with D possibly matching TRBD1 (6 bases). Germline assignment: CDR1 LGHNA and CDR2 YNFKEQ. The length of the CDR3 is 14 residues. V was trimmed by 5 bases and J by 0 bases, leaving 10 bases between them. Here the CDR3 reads CASSKRTANYGYTF. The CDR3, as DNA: TGTGCCAGCAGCAAACGGACAGCTAACTATGGCTACACCTTC.

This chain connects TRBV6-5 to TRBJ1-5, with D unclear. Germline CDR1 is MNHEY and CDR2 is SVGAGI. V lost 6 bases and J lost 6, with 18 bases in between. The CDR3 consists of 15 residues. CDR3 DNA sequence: TGTGCCAGCAGACTAGAGGCCGGTTCCGGTCAGCCCCAGCATTTT. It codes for CASRLEAGSGQPQHF.